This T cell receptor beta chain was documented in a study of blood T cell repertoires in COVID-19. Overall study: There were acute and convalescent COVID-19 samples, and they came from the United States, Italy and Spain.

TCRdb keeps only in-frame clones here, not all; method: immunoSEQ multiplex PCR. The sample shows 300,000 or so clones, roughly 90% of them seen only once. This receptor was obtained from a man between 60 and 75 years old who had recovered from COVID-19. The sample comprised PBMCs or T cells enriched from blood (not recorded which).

CDR3 protein: CASSRASGRNEQFF. In DNA, the CDR3 is TGTGCCAGCAGTAGGGCTAGCGGGAGAAATGAGCAGTTCTTC. The V and J genes are TRBV11-3 and TRBJ2-1; 10 bases agree with TRBD2. With 6 bases clipped from V and 7 bases from J, the junction kept 6 bases outside the gene matches. CDR1 SGHNT and CDR2 YENEEA come from the germline V gene. The CDR3 length is 14 residues. The whole variable domain, filled in from reference TRBV11-3 and TRBJ2-1, reads EAGVVQSPRYKIIEKKQPVAFWCNPISGHNTLYWYLQNLGQGPELLIRYENEEAVDDSQLPKDRFSAERLKGVDSTLKIQPAELGDSAVYLCASSRASGRNEQFFGPGTRLTVL.